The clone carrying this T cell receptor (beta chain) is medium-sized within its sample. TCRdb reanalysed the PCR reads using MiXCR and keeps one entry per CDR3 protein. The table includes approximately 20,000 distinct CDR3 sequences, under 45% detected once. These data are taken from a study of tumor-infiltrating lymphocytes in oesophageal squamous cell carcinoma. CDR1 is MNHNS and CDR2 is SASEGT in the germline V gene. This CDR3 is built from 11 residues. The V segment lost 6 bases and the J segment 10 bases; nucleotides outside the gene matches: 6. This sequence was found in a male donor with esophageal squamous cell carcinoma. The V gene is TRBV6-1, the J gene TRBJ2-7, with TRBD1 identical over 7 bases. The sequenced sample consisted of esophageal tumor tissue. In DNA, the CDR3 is TGTGCCAGCAGAGACAGGGACGCCCAGTACTTC. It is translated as CASRDRDAQYF.